This T cell receptor (beta chain) was profiled in a study of T cells after yellow fever vaccination. At the level of the study: Low-cell-number fractions were prepared with SMART-Seq v4 Ultra Low Input.

TCRdb recomputed calls from the 5' RACE reads with MiXCR, one row per CDR3 protein. The sample shows roughly 190,000 distinct CDR3 sequences, approximately 11% of them seen only once. This clonotype was observed at least ten times. Germline V lookup: CDR1 SGHVS, CDR2 FQNEAQ. CDR3 length: 13 amino acids. V was clipped by 3 bases and J by 6 bases; unmatched bases: 3. The chain carries TRBV7-8 and TRBJ2-5; TRBD1 matches at 8 bases. Specimen: CD8+ T cells sorted from PBMCs, collected 15 days after the yellow fever booster vaccination. The sequence was obtained from a man younger than 30 who received the YFV17D yellow fever vaccine. The CDR3 nucleotides read TGTGCCAGCAGCTTTGGACAGGGAAAGACCCAGTACTTC. It is translated as CASSFGQGKTQYF.